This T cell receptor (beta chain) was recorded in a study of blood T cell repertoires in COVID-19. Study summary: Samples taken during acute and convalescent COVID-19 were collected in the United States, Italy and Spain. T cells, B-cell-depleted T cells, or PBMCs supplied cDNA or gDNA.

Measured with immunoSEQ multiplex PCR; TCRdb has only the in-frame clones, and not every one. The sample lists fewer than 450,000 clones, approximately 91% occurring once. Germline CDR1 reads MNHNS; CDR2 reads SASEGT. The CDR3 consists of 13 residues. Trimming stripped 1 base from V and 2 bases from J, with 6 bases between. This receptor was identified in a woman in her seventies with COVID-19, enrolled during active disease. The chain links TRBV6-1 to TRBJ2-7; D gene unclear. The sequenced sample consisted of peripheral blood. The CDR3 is CASSEGRAYEQYF. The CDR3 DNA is TGTGCCAGCAGTGAAGGCCGAGCCTACGAGCAGTACTTC.